These T cell receptor beta chains were read from a single sample in a study of T cell repertoires in cytomegalovirus infection. These TCRs are of unknown antigen specificity. MiXCR, run by TCRdb on the reads, gives a single entry per CDR3 protein. The profile shows roughly 860,000 distinct CDR3 sequences, roughly 33% of them singletons. The starting material was cultured CD8+ T cells from PBMCs, obtained from culture after CMV antigen stimulation. Source of these receptors: a human donor in good health (CMV status not recorded). Some clones in this sample may be carry-over from other donors' samples. Both conserved end residues are part of each CDR3. Each record gives: V gene, clone size, J gene, D gene, CDR3 DNA, CDR3 protein. A D gene is named only where the DNA matches it firmly. Where a row states a size, it is once, few, many or the class of an expanded clone; other rows omit it.

>TRBV27|NA|TRBJ1-5|NA
TGTGCCAGCAGTTTATGGCCCGGGCATCAGCCCCAGCATTTT
CASSLWPGHQPQHF
>TRBV5-4|many|TRBJ2-5|NA
TGTGCCAGCAGCTGGATCAGGAAAGAGACCCAGTACTTC
CASSWIRKETQYF
>TRBV7-6|few|TRBJ2-1|TRBD2
TGTGCCAGCACCGGAGCGGGGGCCTACAATGAGCAGTTCTTC
CASTGAGAYNEQFF
>TRBV5-5|few|TRBJ2-3|TRBD1
TGTGCCAGCAGCTTGGGACAGGGGCAGGATACGCAGTATTTT
CASSLGQGQDTQYF
>TRBV6-6|few|TRBJ1-6|NA
TGTGCCAGCAGTTACCTCGGGGGGAGGGCTGAGTCCTATAATTCACCCCTCCACTTT
CASSYLGGRAESYNSPLHF
>TRBV7-7|many|TRBJ2-3|NA
TGTGCTAGCAGCTTAAGCCCGAGCACAGATACGCAGTATTTT
CASSLSPSTDTQYF
>TRBV27|NA|TRBJ1-2|TRBD1
TGTGCCAGCAGTTCCCCATCCAGGGGGTCTAACTATGGCTACACCTTC
CASSSPSRGSNYGYTF
>TRBV24-1|NA|TRBJ2-2|NA
TGTGCCACCAGTGACCAGGACTCTCCCGGGGAGCTGTTTTTT
CATSDQDSPGELFF
>TRBV4-1|NA|TRBJ1-5|NA
TGCGCCAGCAGCCAAGAGGCGAGCACCAATCAGCCCCAGCATTTT
CASSQEASTNQPQHF
>TRBV7-6|NA|TRBJ2-5|TRBD1
TGTGCCAGCAGCCCCCCGGCAGGGGGAGAGACCCAGTACTTC
CASSPPAGGETQYF
>TRBV4-1|NA|TRBJ1-2|NA
TGCGCCAGCAGCCAAGATCCAACAGGGCAGGGCTACACCTTC
CASSQDPTGQGYTF
>TRBV7-6|many|TRBJ2-1|NA
TGTGCCAGCAGCTTAGAGGCAGGCCCCACCAATGAGCAGTTCTTC
CASSLEAGPTNEQFF
>TRBV7-3|NA|TRBJ2-5|NA
TGTGCCAGCCTTGAGCAGGGTGGAGAGACCCAGTACTTC
CASLEQGGETQYF
>TRBV27|NA|TRBJ2-1|TRBD2
TGTGCCAGCAGCGGCGGGAGATTTGACAATGAGCAGTTCTTC
CASSGGRFDNEQFF
>TRBV27|NA|TRBJ1-1|TRBD1
TGTGCCAGCAGTTTAGGAGCAGGGGGCATGAACACTGAAGCTTTCTTT
CASSLGAGGMNTEAFF
>TRBV6-6|NA|TRBJ1-2|NA
TGTGCCAGCAGTTACTCCAGGCACAGGAGGGCGCTTAACTATGGCTACACCTTC
CASSYSRHRRALNYGYTF
>TRBV7-4|NA|TRBJ2-7|NA
TGTGCCAGCAGCTTAGTCCGGGAAGGCTACGAGCAGTACTTC
CASSLVREGYEQYF
>TRBV6-6|few|TRBJ1-3|NA
TGTGCCAGCAGTCCCGGGCCCTTTAGGTCTGGAAACACCATATATTTT
CASSPGPFRSGNTIYF
>TRBV7-9|many|TRBJ2-1|NA
TGTGCCAGCAGCTTGGTAGCGAATGAGCAGTTCTTC
CASSLVANEQFF
>TRBV7-8|many|TRBJ2-3|NA
TGTGCCAGCAGCTTAGTATCCCGGCCAGGGCCGCCGGCAGATACGCAGTATTTT
CASSLVSRPGPPADTQYF
>TRBV25-1|NA|TRBJ2-5|TRBD1
TGTGCCAGCAGTGAACCCAAGGGTAGGGGGCGGGTTGTGGAGACCCAGTACTTC
CASSEPKGRGRVVETQYF
>TRBV19|few|TRBJ1-1|NA
TGTGCCAGTAGTATAGGAAGGACCGCTGAAGCTTTCTTT
CASSIGRTAEAFF
>TRBV28|NA|TRBJ2-3|NA
TGTGCCAGCAGTTTATGGTCAGGGAGCACAGATACGCAGTATTTT
CASSLWSGSTDTQYF
>TRBV6-1|NA|TRBJ2-7|NA
TGTGCCAGCAGTGAAGCAAAGGGAAGTTCCTCCTACGAGCAGTACTTC
CASSEAKGSSSYEQYF
>TRBV5-5|NA|TRBJ1-2|NA
TGTGCCAGCAGCGGGGTTGACAGCCTCTTC
CASSGVDSLF
>TRBV7-9|many|TRBJ2-1|NA
TGTGCCAGCTCATTTAGCGGTAGCTCCTACAATGAGCAGTTCTTC
CASSFSGSSYNEQFF
>TRBV19|NA|TRBJ2-3|TRBD1
TGTGCCATCGGGACAGGGAGGAGCACAGATACGCAGTATTTT
CAIGTGRSTDTQYF
>TRBV6-2/TRBV6-3|NA|TRBJ2-3|TRBD2
TGTGCCAGCAGTTACTGGGGGGGAGGAGTGGATACGCAGTATTTT
CASSYWGGGVDTQYF
>TRBV7-6|many|TRBJ2-1|NA
TGTGCCAGCAGCTTAGCGCAGGGCAATGAGCAGTTCTTC
CASSLAQGNEQFF
>TRBV7-6|NA|TRBJ2-7|NA
TGTGCCAGCAGCCAAGAGGTGGGACTCCACGAGCAGTACTTC
CASSQEVGLHEQYF
>TRBV27|few|TRBJ1-2|NA
TGTGCCAGCAGTTTATCTAGAACCGGCTCTTTCTATGGCTACACCTTC
CASSLSRTGSFYGYTF
>TRBV5-6|NA|TRBJ2-1|TRBD2
TGTGCCAGCAGCTCCTCCGCGGGGGGGCATATAAATGAGCAGTTCTTC
CASSSSAGGHINEQFF
>TRBV20-1|once|TRBJ2-1|TRBD2
TGCAGTGCTAGAGATTGGGGGGGGGGTGACAATGAGCAGTTCTTC
CSARDWGGGDNEQFF
>TRBV9|NA|TRBJ2-5|NA
TGTGCCAGCAGCGTAGCGGGGATGGGGGAGACCCAGTACTTC
CASSVAGMGETQYF
>TRBV7-2|few|TRBJ1-6|NA
TGTGCCAGCAGCTTAGAGTGGGGGCCCAATTCACCCCTCCACTTT
CASSLEWGPNSPLHF
>TRBV11-2|few|TRBJ2-1|NA
TGTGCCAGCAGCGCCTCACAGATCGCCTGGGGTGAGCAGTTCTTC
CASSASQIAWGEQFF
>TRBV9|NA|TRBJ2-1|NA
TGTGCCAGCAGCTCCGGGGGGCAGGCGCAGTTCTTC
CASSSGGQAQFF
>TRBV20-1|NA|TRBJ1-4|TRBD1
TGCAGTGCTTACAGGGGGCTAAATAATGAAAAACTGTTTTTT
CSAYRGLNNEKLFF
>TRBV7-9|few|TRBJ2-1|NA
TGTGCCAGCAGCGCCCAGACCAACAATGAGCAGTTCTTC
CASSAQTNNEQFF
>TRBV24-1|NA|TRBJ2-3|NA
TGTGCCACCAGTGATTCCGACCGCACAGATACGCAGTATTTT
CATSDSDRTDTQYF
>TRBV7-8|NA|TRBJ1-5|NA
TGTGCCAGCATTCGCGGGCTAAGGCCCCACGAAAATCAGCCCCAGCATTTT
CASIRGLRPHENQPQHF
>TRBV6-2/TRBV6-3|few|TRBJ2-7|NA
TGTGCCAGCAGTCCTACAGGGTTCCAAACCTACGAGCAGTACTTC
CASSPTGFQTYEQYF
>TRBV6-5|few|TRBJ1-3|NA
TGTGCCAGCAGTTACTCGAGAAACCCAGACAGTCTTGACTCTGGAAACACCATATATTTT
CASSYSRNPDSLDSGNTIYF
>TRBV7-8|NA|TRBJ1-1|NA
TGTGCCAGCAGCTTGGACTATAGGGCTTTCTTT
CASSLDYRAFF
>TRBV9|NA|TRBJ1-1|NA
TGTGCCAGCAGCGTACGGGGGATTTCTGGTGAAGCTTTCTTT
CASSVRGISGEAFF
>TRBV7-9|few|TRBJ2-5|TRBD1
TGTGCCAGCAGCTACAGGGGGCGCGTGCTTGGCGAAGAGACCCAGTACTTC
CASSYRGRVLGEETQYF
>TRBV20-1|NA|TRBJ2-3|NA
TGCAGTGCTAGAGCTCCTAACCGGGGCGGCACAGATACGCAGTATTTT
CSARAPNRGGTDTQYF
>TRBV4-2|few|TRBJ2-3|TRBD2
TGTGCCAGCAGCCAAGATTGGGACTACACCACAGATACGCAGTATTTT
CASSQDWDYTTDTQYF
>TRBV29-1|NA|TRBJ2-1|NA
TGCAGCGTTGAAGATGATTTTTCGAGTGAGCAGTTCTTC
CSVEDDFSSEQFF
>TRBV12-3/TRBV12-4|many|TRBJ2-5|NA
TGTGCCAGCTCCCTTGGAGGGGGTGAGGCCCAGTACTTC
CASSLGGGEAQYF
>TRBV12-3/TRBV12-4|many|TRBJ2-1|TRBD2
TGTGCCAGCAGTCCTAAGGGACTAGCGGCAATGTACAATGAGCAGTTCTTC
CASSPKGLAAMYNEQFF
>TRBV7-9|NA|TRBJ2-7|TRBD1
TGTGCCAGCAGCTTAGACCGGGACAGGGGCTACGAGCAGTACTTC
CASSLDRDRGYEQYF
>TRBV19|NA|TRBJ2-1|TRBD2
TGTGCCAGTACTCTTGACAGCGGGAGCTACAATGAGCAGTTCTTC
CASTLDSGSYNEQFF
>TRBV7-6|many|TRBJ2-1|NA
TGTGCCAGCAGCTTAGGGGGTAGGGGCAGGGCGACCCCCAATGAGCAGTTCTTC
CASSLGGRGRATPNEQFF
>TRBV4-1|NA|TRBJ1-1|NA
TGCGCCAGCAGCCAAGTAAAACCGCGAAGGACTGAAGCTTTCTTT
CASSQVKPRRTEAFF
>TRBV19|few|TRBJ1-1|NA
TGTGCCAGTAGTACCGCCGGGACCTTAAACACTGAAGCTTTCTTT
CASSTAGTLNTEAFF
>TRBV7-6|many|TRBJ2-5|NA
TGTGCCAGCAGCTTAGCGGGTGCTCAAGAGACCCAGTACTTC
CASSLAGAQETQYF
>TRBV7-9|NA|TRBJ1-1|NA
TGTGCCAGCAGCTTAGGGGGCCGCACTGAAGCTTACTTT
CASSLGGRTEAYF
>TRBV5-6|NA|TRBJ1-6|NA
TGTGCCAGCAGCTTGGTCGGGGAGAGCTCCTATAATTCACCCCTCCACTTT
CASSLVGESSYNSPLHF